These 21 T cell receptor beta chains came from one sample sequenced in a study of Tregs in tolerant kidney transplant recipients. Some clones are missing from TCRdb's copy, which holds only in-frame ones; the method was immunoSEQ multiplex PCR. The table shows about 69,000 clones, with approximately 88% occurring only once. Material: CD4+ T cells from blood, obtained before the transplant. These receptors all come from a human donor who received a combined kidney and bone marrow transplant.

The CDR3: CASSLGGHTTYEQYF. DNA of the CDR3: TGTGCCAGCAGCTTAGGGGGCCACACAACCTACGAGCAGTACTTC. The chain recombines TRBV7-2 with TRBJ2-7, with TRBD1 as a possible D gene (5 bases). The ends were cut back, 1 base at V and 2 bases at J, with 12 bases in the middle. Germline V gives CDR1 SGHTA, CDR2 FQGNSA. The CDR3 is 15 amino acids.

This sequence joins TRBV7-2 and TRBJ2-5, with 7 nucleotides matching TRBD1. J was trimmed by 4 bases and V by 2 bases; bases with no gene match: 7. This CDR3 comprises 15 residues. Per the germline V gene, CDR1 is SGHTA and CDR2 is FQGNSA. The CDR3 region is CASSLKVGQAETQYF. For the CDR3, the DNA is TGTGCCAGCAGCTTAAAAGTCGGACAGGCAGAGACCCAGTACTTC.

The genes are TRBV7-6 and TRBJ2-3; 15 bases are shared with TRBD2. Germline assignment: CDR1 SGHVS and CDR2 FNYEAQ. This CDR3 has 18 amino acids. Unmatched junction bases numbered 11, after V lost 4 bases and J lost 6 bases. This chain's CDR3 is CASSSEGLAGGRTDTQYF. DNA for the CDR3: TGTGCCAGCAGCTCCGAGGGACTAGCGGGAGGACGTACCGATACGCAGTATTTT.

The chain links TRBV19 to TRBJ1-2; 10 nucleotides agree with TRBD1. The germline V gene encodes CDR1 LNHDA and CDR2 SQIVND (reference sequence). V was pared by 6 bases and J by 4 bases, with 8 bases of the junction left unmatched. CDR3 size: 15 residues. The CDR3 loop is CASSRSGTGAYGYTF. The CDR3 DNA reads as TGTGCCAGTAGCCGATCCGGGACAGGGGCCTATGGCTACACCTTC.

V gene TRBV19 combines with J gene TRBJ2-2; 8 nucleotides agree with TRBD2. This CDR3 has 14 amino acids. Germline CDR1 is LNHDA and CDR2 is SQIVND (reference sequence). J lost 7 bases, V lost 5 bases, and 6 bases had no gene match. This CDR3 is CASSERELVGELFF. In DNA form, the CDR3 reads TGTGCCAGTAGTGAGCGGGAGTTGGTCGGGGAGCTGTTTTTT.

J is TRBJ2-7 and V is TRBV9, with 10 bases fitting TRBD2. This CDR3 region has 20 residues. After removal of 0 bases from V and 6 bases from J, the junction contained 21 bases not matched to a gene. From germline, CDR1 is SGDLS and CDR2 YYNGEE. CDR3 amino acids: CASSVGTPGTSVPKVIEQYF. As DNA, the CDR3 is TGTGCCAGCAGCGTAGGGACCCCCGGGACTAGCGTTCCAAAGGTCATCGAGCAGTACTTC.

This clone has only a few counts. This chain links TRBV5-1 with TRBJ2-2; TRBD2 might be the D (5 bases). This CDR3 comprises 15 residues. CDR1 SGHRS and CDR2 YFSETQ come from the germline V gene. V lost 0 bases to trimming and J lost 5 bases, with 11 bases between them. The CDR3 region has the DNA TGCGCCAGCAGCTTGGCCCCGGGGTGGACCGGGGAGCTGTTTTTT. Protein product: CASSLAPGWTGELFF.

This clone has only one observation. The V and J genes are TRBV6-4 and TRBJ2-3, with TRBD2 as a possible D gene (6 bases). The CDR3 extends over 14 amino acids. Between the trimmed V and J ends, which lost 0 bases and 4 bases, there was a span of 8 bases. The germline CDR1 and CDR2 sequences are MRHNA and SNTAGT. CDR3 bases: TGTGCCAGCAGTGACTCGGGGACTCCAGATACGCAGTATTTT. It translates to CASSDSGTPDTQYF.

The V and J genes are TRBV6-6 and TRBJ2-7; 9 bases are shared with TRBD1. After removal of 6 bases from V and 4 bases from J, the junction contained 4 bases not matched to a gene. Germline V lookup: CDR1 MNHNY, CDR2 SVGAGI (reference sequence). The CDR3 has 13 residues. This CDR3 is CASREGQGYEQYF. The CDR3 coding sequence is TGTGCCAGCAGGGAGGGACAGGGTTACGAGCAGTACTTC.

This chain connects TRBV10-2 to TRBJ1-2; 9 nucleotides match TRBD1. Trimming cost V 6 bases and J 0 bases; bases outside gene matches: 11. Germline CDR1 and CDR2: WSHSY and SAAADI. The CDR3 has 17 amino acids. The CDR3 nucleotides read TGCGCCAGCAGGAGACCGGGACAGGGATCTTCTAACTATGGCTACACCTTC. Residues: CASRRPGQGSSNYGYTF.

V is TRBV4-1 and J is TRBJ2-7; the D gene is possibly TRBD2 (7 bases). V lost 3 bases and J 1 base, leaving 16 bases between the germline ends. CDR3 length equals 16 residues. Germline assignment: CDR1 MGHRA and CDR2 YSYEKL. DNA of the CDR3: TGCGCCAGCAGCCATCTAGGGGGGGGCCGATCCTACGAGCAGTACTTC. It translates to CASSHLGGGRSYEQYF.

The chain recombines TRBV28 with TRBJ1-5, with 7 bases matching TRBD1. Germline V CDR1 and CDR2: MDHEN, SYDVKM. The CDR3 covers 14 residues. J lost 5 bases, V lost 9 bases, and 10 bases had no gene match. The CDR3 is CASYRQGVHQPQHF. The CDR3 DNA follows: TGTGCCAGTTATCGACAGGGAGTGCATCAGCCCCAGCATTTT. Together with reference TRBV28 and TRBJ1-5, the CDR3 gives the full variable domain: DVKVTQSSRYLVKRTGEKVFLECVQDMDHENMFWYRQDPGLGLRLIYFSYDVKMKEKGDIPEGYSVSREKKERFSLILESASTNQTSMYLCASYRQGVHQPQHFGDGTRLSIL.

The genes are TRBV4-3 and TRBJ2-2; TRBD1 matches 12 bases. The CDR3 spans 16 residues. Trimming at V came to 3 bases and at J to 7 bases, leaving 6 bases not matched to a gene. Germline CDR1 and CDR2: LGHNA and YSLEER. In nucleotides, the CDR3 is TGCGCCAGCAGCCAGCTCGGGACAGGGGGCCACGGGGAGCTGTTTTTT. It translates to CASSQLGTGGHGELFF.

The table lists this clone with a count of one. J is TRBJ1-1 and V is TRBV5-4; 9 bases are a match to TRBD1. CDR1 is SGHNT, CDR2 YYREEE, per germline (reference sequence). The V gene end was trimmed by 4 bases and the J gene end by 6 bases; junction bases not matched to a gene: 16. This CDR3 contains 17 residues. The CDR3 loop reads CASSQPGTGLIGAEAFF. The CDR3 DNA sequence: TGTGCCAGCAGCCAACCCGGGACAGGGCTTATCGGGGCTGAAGCTTTCTTT.

The genes are TRBV28 and TRBJ2-5; 11 bases align to TRBD2. The germline V gene encodes CDR1 MDHEN and CDR2 SYDVKM. V lost 6 bases and J lost 2; bases outside the gene matches: 8. The CDR3 consists of 16 residues. CDR3 loop: CASSQPGLAVQETQYF. CDR3 sequence (DNA): TGTGCCAGCAGCCAGCCGGGACTAGCGGTACAAGAGACCCAGTACTTC.

The genes are TRBV7-3 and TRBJ2-3; the match to TRBD1 covers 7 bases. CDR1 is SGHTA and CDR2 is FQGTGA in the germline V gene. The CDR3 has 15 residues. The V and J ends lost 4 bases and 0 bases, in that order; junction bases with no gene match: 4. CDR3 DNA sequence: TGTGCCAGCAGCTCGGGACAGCCAAGCACAGATACGCAGTATTTT. This encodes CASSSGQPSTDTQYF.

The V call is TRBV7-9, the J call TRBJ2-3; tentative D call: TRBD2 (5 bases). Trimming cost V 5 bases and J 5 bases, with 11 bases left between them. The germline gives CDR1 SEHNR, CDR2 FQNEAQ (reference sequence). The CDR3 has 13 amino acids. For the CDR3, the DNA is TGTGCCAGCAGCATACGCGGAGGAGATACGCAGTATTTT. Encoded protein: CASSIRGGDTQYF.

The chain couples TRBV7-2 to TRBJ2-2; D may be TRBD2 (5 bases). Per germline, CDR1 SGHTA and CDR2 FQGNSA. The V end lost 3 bases, the J end lost 0 bases, and 8 bases lay between the germline ends. The CDR3 has 15 residues. Here the CDR3 DNA reads TGTGCCAGCAGCTTGTATAGCGCGAACACCGGGGAGCTGTTTTTT. This translates into CASSLYSANTGELFF.

The chain couples TRBV28 to TRBJ2-7; D might be TRBD1 (6 bases). The CDR3 totals 14 residues. V dropped 7 bases and J dropped 2 bases, with 15 bases sitting between them. Germline CDR1 and CDR2: MDHEN and SYDVKM. The CDR3 region is CASTVTGETYEQYF. Here the CDR3 DNA reads TGTGCCAGCACGGTGACAGGCGAGACCTACGAGCAGTACTTC.

This rearrangement joins TRBV11-3 to TRBJ1-5; 8 nucleotides agree with TRBD1. The germline V gene encodes CDR1 SGHNT and CDR2 YENEEA. The CDR3 contains 17 residues. With V trimmed by 3 bases and J by 7 bases, 14 bases remained unmatched. DNA of the CDR3: TGTGCCAGCAGCTTCGACCCCTCGGACAGGGTGGACCAGCCCCAGCATTTT. It is translated as CASSFDPSDRVDQPQHF. The whole variable domain, remainder taken from reference TRBV11-3 and TRBJ1-5, is EAGVVQSPRYKIIEKKQPVAFWCNPISGHNTLYWYLQNLGQGPELLIRYENEEAVDDSQLPKDRFSAERLKGVDSTLKIQPAELGDSAVYLCASSFDPSDRVDQPQHFGDGTRLSIL.

V usage is TRBV7-2 and J usage is TRBJ1-2, with a weak D call TRBD1 (5 bases). Germline-derived CDR1 and CDR2 are SGHTA and FQGNSA. V lost 0 bases and J 2 bases, leaving 7 bases between the germline ends. The CDR3 is 14 residues long. CDR3 DNA: TGTGCCAGCAGCTTAGCCAGGGTGAACTATGGCTACACCTTC. The encoded protein is CASSLARVNYGYTF.